This paragraph reports one TCR beta chain. The antigen it binds to is not known. Base qualities are not at hand, and no much larger clone is one base apart. Sequenced on an Illumina HiSeq 2500. Quantitative 5'-RACE with molecular barcodes was used to prepare TCR beta libraries. In the authors' own workflow: Disease-linked TCR variants were identified with a new computational method built on a probabilistic model of VDJ rearrangement. Through fastp at Q25 and MiXCR, TCRdb rebuilt clones from the public reads, retaining in-frame beta chains. Rows with one shared CDR3 protein collapse into an entry with the most common genes and DNA. These V and J calls originate from TCRdb's pipeline instead of the authors' own analysis. The sample table records 150,000 to 200,000 distinct CDR3 sequences; roughly 10% of these occur just once. The ten largest clonotypes hold roughly 16% of the sample. According to the germline V gene, CDR1 reads MDHEN and CDR2 reads SYDVKM. V and J are trimmed by 5 bases and 10 bases, and the gene matches miss 24 bases of the junction. The CDR3 measures 20 amino acids from cysteine to phenylalanine. The read is trimmed to its CDR3 DNA, 60 bases read in frame from base 1.

The record originates from a study of CD8 T cells in ankylosing spondylitis (dated by TCRdb to the late 2010s). In terms of the full investigation: The study set out to find disease-linked TCR variants by profiling T cell receptor beta repertoires in ankylosing spondylitis patients and healthy donors. The whole study cohort included 90 to 120 healthy donors and around 24 ankylosing spondylitis patients. Peripheral blood samples were taken, and synovial fluid was additionally collected from ankylosing spondylitis patients.

Broader findings and caveats from the paper: The disease-linked clones showed a CD8+ phenotype and occurred at relatively low frequencies in peripheral blood. A TCR beta motif of 8 or 9 highly homologous amino acid variants appeared characteristic of blood from ankylosing spondylitis patients. Some motif variants were previously reported in synovial fluid and blood of reactive arthritis patients, suggesting common disease-initiation mechanisms. The disease-linked clones were reported to be significantly enriched in matched synovial fluid samples from ankylosing spondylitis patients.

Sequencing input: blood, either unsorted or a sorted T cell fraction (not recorded which). The rearranged chain carries TRBV28 and TRBJ2-5; 14 bases in between match TRBD2. The origin of this receptor is a female donor with ankylosing spondylitis or in good health (not recorded which). The CDR3 reads as follows: CASSPGTSGRSGFWQKGQYF. The DNA sequence is given as TGTGCCAGCAGTCCCGGGACTAGCGGGAGAAGTGGTTTCTGGCAGAAGGGCCAGTACTTC.